Each of the 31 T cell receptor beta chains below was sequenced from the same sample in a study of cytomegalovirus exposure and HLA in healthy donors. With 60 Vbeta and 13 Jbeta primers, the PCR was carried out. Clones were read by immunoSEQ multiplex PCR, and TCRdb kept only the in-frame ones, dropping some. Among some 65,000 clones listed, 65% to 70% were seen once. Sequenced input: PBMCs. Receptors were obtained from a woman in her 30s in good health and CMV-seronegative.

V and J are TRBV7-9 and TRBJ1-1; a possible D gene is TRBD1 (5 bases). Deletions cut 3 bases from V and 5 bases from J, with 28 bases between. The germline V gene encodes CDR1 SEHNR and CDR2 FQNEAQ (reference sequence). The CDR3 sequence is 19 residues long. Here the CDR3 reads CASSLGGRGWGPSWTEAFF. CDR3 DNA sequence: TGTGCCAGCAGCTTGGGCGGGCGGGGCTGGGGACCGAGTTGGACTGAAGCTTTCTTT.

V and J are TRBV6-6 and TRBJ2-2; 12 bases map to TRBD2. From germline, CDR1 is MNHNY and CDR2 SVGAGI (reference sequence). This CDR3 has 14 amino acids. After removal of 4 bases from V and 8 bases from J, the junction contained 2 bases not matched to a gene. CDR3: CASSWGLAGGELFF. The CDR3 nucleotides read TGTGCCAGCAGTTGGGGACTAGCGGGTGGGGAGCTGTTTTTT.

V usage is TRBV19 and J usage is TRBJ1-6, with a tentative D call TRBD1 (5 bases). The ends were cut back, 6 bases at V and 0 bases at J, with 12 bases in the middle. CDR3 length: 16 residues. CDR1 and CDR2 from the germline V gene are LNHDA and SQIVND (reference sequence). CDR3 amino acids: CASRGLRSSYNSPLHF. The CDR3 nucleotides are TGTGCCAGTAGGGGACTACGGAGCTCCTATAATTCACCCCTCCACTTT. Supplemented by reference TRBV19 and TRBJ1-6, the full variable domain reads DGGITQSPKYLFRKEGQNVTLSCEQNLNHDAMYWYRQDPGQGLRLIYYSQIVNDFQKGDIAEGYSVSREKKESFPLTVTSAQKNPTAFYLCASRGLRSSYNSPLHFGNGTRLTVT.

CDR3 DNA sequence: TGTGCCAGCAGTTACTCGGAGGGGTGGGGCGAGCAGTACTTC. It codes for CASSYSEGWGEQYF. The genes are TRBV6-5 and TRBJ2-7; D possibly corresponds to TRBD2 (6 bases). CDR3 length: 14 amino acids. CDR1 is MNHEY and CDR2 is SVGAGI in the germline V gene. V was pared by 0 bases and J by 6 bases, with 12 bases between.

This clone was observed a handful of times. The CDR3 sequence: CASSPPLTGRAGELFF. CDR3 DNA: TGTGCCAGCTCACCCCCCTTGACGGGAAGGGCCGGGGAGCTGTTTTTT. V and J are TRBV18 and TRBJ2-2, with D perhaps matching TRBD2 (5 bases). V gave up 3 bases and J gave up 6 bases, with 17 bases separating them. Per germline, CDR1 KGHSH and CDR2 LQKENI. The CDR3 contains 16 residues.

This chain links TRBV13 with TRBJ1-1; 8 positions match TRBD1. Germline V lookup: CDR1 PRHDT, CDR2 FYEKMQ (reference sequence). The CDR3 covers 15 residues. Losses at the gene ends were 0 bases for V and 7 bases for J; bases not matched to a gene: 7. CDR3 sequence: CASSLGDREMVEAFF. The DNA for the CDR3 is TGTGCCAGCAGCTTAGGGGACAGGGAAATGGTTGAAGCTTTCTTT.

In DNA form, the CDR3 reads TGCGCCAGCAGCCAAGACGGAGATACGCAGTATTTT. Its translation is CASSQDGDTQYF. The chain employs TRBV4-1 and TRBJ2-3, with no clear D. V was trimmed by 0 bases and J by 5 bases, leaving 3 bases between them. The CDR3 contains 12 residues. Germline V CDR1 and CDR2: MGHRA, YSYEKL.

This chain connects TRBV10-2 to TRBJ2-1; 10 bases are a match to TRBD1. Germline CDR1 WSHSY, CDR2 SAAADI. The CDR3 contains 16 residues. The V segment lost 3 bases and the J segment 7 bases; nucleotides outside the gene matches: 9. The CDR3 protein is CASSDPGTGDINEQFF. The CDR3 DNA reads as TGCGCCAGCAGTGATCCCGGGACAGGGGATATTAATGAGCAGTTCTTC.

The J gene is TRBJ1-4, the V gene TRBV6-6; D gene uncertain. CDR1 and CDR2 from the germline V gene are MNHNY and SVGAGI (reference sequence). This CDR3 spans 14 amino acids. V lost 7 bases and J lost 8, with 17 bases in between. The CDR3 region has the DNA TGTGCCAGCAATATAGGCCCGGCGGGGGAAAAACTGTTTTTT. This encodes CASNIGPAGEKLFF.

CDR3 nucleotides: TGCGCCAGCAGCCTTAACAGGGACACCGGGGAGCTGTTTTTT. This sequence encodes CASSLNRDTGELFF. The chain carries TRBV5-1 and TRBJ2-2; D is possibly TRBD1 (6 bases). Trimming took off 4 bases at V and 3 bases at J, with 10 bases between the two ends. This CDR3 has 14 amino acids. Germline CDR1 reads SGHRS; CDR2 reads YFSETQ.

The chain recombines TRBV9 with TRBJ1-5, with 7 bases that match TRBD1. This CDR3 is 14 amino acids long. The V gene end was trimmed by 0 bases and the J gene end by 7 bases; junction bases not matched to a gene: 4. From germline, CDR1 is SGDLS and CDR2 YYNGEE. The CDR3 DNA reads as TGTGCCAGCAGCGTAGGGGACAGTGGACAGCCCCAGCATTTT. Protein sequence: CASSVGDSGQPQHF.

The table lists this clone with a few counts. The chain combines TRBV27 with TRBJ2-7; 9 bases fit TRBD1. The CDR3 consists of 15 residues. The V gene end was trimmed by 5 bases and the J gene end by 2 bases; junction bases not matched to a gene: 7. Germline V gives CDR1 MNHEY, CDR2 SMNVEV (reference sequence). The CDR3 sequence: CASSTRDRATYEQYF. The CDR3 DNA sequence: TGTGCCAGCAGTACCCGGGACAGGGCTACCTACGAGCAGTACTTC.

The V and J genes are TRBV30 and TRBJ1-2; D is ambiguous. Trimming pared 8 bases from V and 4 bases from J, leaving 23 bases between. Germline assignment: CDR1 GTSNPN and CDR2 SVGIG (reference sequence). CDR3 length: 15 amino acids. CDR3 nucleotides: TGTGCCGTGTCACACTGGGCAGGAGGCCTCTATGGCTACACCTTC. The encoded protein is CAVSHWAGGLYGYTF.

This clone was seen only a few times. V is TRBV7-2 and J is TRBJ2-7; 7 bases line up with TRBD2. The CDR3 loop spans 15 amino acids. The V segment lost 5 bases and the J segment 0 bases; nucleotides outside the gene matches: 7. Germline values: CDR1 SGHTA, CDR2 FQGNSA. The CDR3 DNA follows: TGTGCCAGCAGCCCGGCGACTAGCTTCTCCTACGAGCAGTACTTC. Protein product: CASSPATSFSYEQYF.

This rearrangement joins TRBV11-2 to TRBJ1-3; TRBD1 is a possible D gene (6 bases). The V gene's germline CDR1 is SGHAT and CDR2 FQNNGV. The CDR3 is 16 amino acids. V was trimmed by 6 bases and J by 1 base, leaving 16 bases between them. The CDR3 bases are TGTGCCAGCAGGGGACTACAGGGCCCTTCTGGAAACACCATATATTTT. Its translation: CASRGLQGPSGNTIYF.

This chain connects TRBV5-1 to TRBJ2-1, with TRBD2 as a possible D gene (6 bases). The V end was cut by 7 bases, the J end by 1 base, with 12 bases between. Germline V gene sequence: CDR1 SGHRS, CDR2 YFSETQ. The CDR3 is 14 amino acids. The CDR3 DNA sequence: TGCGCCAGCCGACCGGGAGAGTCCTACAATGAGCAGTTCTTC. It encodes CASRPGESYNEQFF.

This clone was counted at least ten times. The V call is TRBV19, the J call TRBJ2-7; D is possibly TRBD1 (5 bases). Germline assignment: CDR1 LNHDA and CDR2 SQIVND (reference sequence). The CDR3 consists of 14 residues. V was pared by 4 bases and J by 5 bases, with 15 bases between. The CDR3 DNA reads as TGTGCCAGTAGTAACCAGGGCGGCGCCGACGAGCAGTACTTC. Encoded protein: CASSNQGGADEQYF.

The chain recombines TRBV19 with TRBJ1-4; 7 bases align to TRBD1. This CDR3 contains 15 residues. Looked up from germline, CDR1 is LNHDA and CDR2 is SQIVND (reference sequence). V lost 3 bases to trimming and J lost 5 bases; unmatched junction nucleotides: 6. Written as DNA, the CDR3 is TGTGCCAGTAGTATGGTGGCAGGGGGGAATGAAAAACTGTTTTTT. Translated: CASSMVAGGNEKLFF.

This chain joins TRBV19 and TRBJ2-3; 8 nucleotides align to TRBD1. V shed 5 bases, J shed 1 base, and the junction held 5 bases outside the gene matches. Germline-derived CDR1 and CDR2 are LNHDA and SQIVND (reference sequence). The CDR3 has 15 amino acids. DNA of the CDR3: TGTGCCAGTAGTCGACAGGGGCCCCGCACAGATACGCAGTATTTT. Amino acids: CASSRQGPRTDTQYF.

The chain links TRBV10-3 to TRBJ2-1, with 15 bases matching TRBD2. The length of the CDR3 is 17 residues. Germline CDR1 is ENHRY and CDR2 is SYGVKD. V shed 2 bases and J 7 bases; nucleotides not matched to a gene: 6. CDR3 bases: TGTGCCATCAGTGAGCCGGGACTAGCGGGGGGCAAGAATGAGCAGTTCTTC. It yields the protein CAISEPGLAGGKNEQFF.

This clone was picked up a small number of times. V is TRBV2 and J is TRBJ1-4; weak D call: TRBD1 (6 bases). This CDR3 is built from 14 residues. Germline-derived CDR1 and CDR2 are SNHLY and FYNNEI. V lost 10 bases and J lost 6, with 18 bases in between. The CDR3 DNA reads as TGTGCCACTTGGACAGCCATCACCTATGAAAAACTGTTTTTT. Amino acids: CATWTAITYEKLFF.

CDR3 sequence: CASSPTTEEVYGYTF. Written as DNA, the CDR3 is TGTGCCAGCAGCCCGACGACAGAAGAGGTCTATGGCTACACCTTC. This chain links TRBV7-6 with TRBJ1-2; tentatively, D is TRBD1 (5 bases). This CDR3 is built from 15 residues. V shed 5 bases and J shed 4 bases, with 17 bases lying between them. Germline lookup yields CDR1 SGHVS and CDR2 FNYEAQ.

This chain uses TRBV6-1 with TRBJ1-2; TRBD1 agrees at 7 bases. V was pared by 4 bases and J by 6 bases, with 5 bases of the junction left unmatched. The germline CDR1 and CDR2 sequences are MNHNS and SASEGT. The CDR3 runs to 13 residues. CDR3 nucleotides: TGTGCCAGCAGTGGCGGGACAGCCCATGGCTACACCTTC. Its protein product is CASSGGTAHGYTF.

V gene TRBV6-4 combines with J gene TRBJ1-5; weak D call: TRBD1 (5 bases). Germline CDR1 is MRHNA and CDR2 is SNTAGT. Trimming left V 5 bases short and J 6 bases short, with 11 bases between. This CDR3 is 13 amino acids long. The CDR3: CASSISGGQPQHF. CDR3 bases: TGTGCCAGCAGTATAAGCGGGGGTCAGCCCCAGCATTTT.

The CDR3 DNA follows: TGTGCCAGCAGTACAACCCGGGACAGGGCTAACACCATATATTTT. It is translated as CASSTTRDRANTIYF. The J gene is TRBJ1-3, the V gene TRBV6-6; 9 bases agree with TRBD1. The junction had 9 bases not matched to a gene; V was cut back by 5 bases and J by 7 bases. Germline V gene data show CDR1 as MNHNY and CDR2 as SVGAGI (reference sequence). The CDR3 extends over 15 amino acids.

The chain uses TRBV7-7 and TRBJ1-1, with no clear D. Trimming cost V 4 bases and J 5 bases, with 11 bases left between them. This CDR3 contains 13 residues. In germline, CDR1 is SSHAT, CDR2 FNYEAQ (reference sequence). Written as DNA, the CDR3 is TGTGCCAGCAGCTACACGCTTTTGACTGAAGCTTTCTTT. Translated, it gives CASSYTLLTEAFF.

J is TRBJ2-6 and V is TRBV5-4; D call uncertain. Germline lookup yields CDR1 SGHNT and CDR2 YYREEE (reference sequence). The CDR3 runs 15 residues. The germline V and J ends were trimmed by 1 base and 0 bases, with 5 bases remaining between them. The CDR3 protein is CASSLPGSGANVLTF. The CDR3, as DNA: TGTGCCAGCAGCTTGCCGGGCTCTGGGGCCAACGTCCTGACTTTC.

This chain joins TRBV14 and TRBJ1-1; D uncertain. V shed 1 base and J shed 0 bases, with 6 bases lying between them. The CDR3 covers 14 residues. The V gene's germline CDR1 is SGHDN and CDR2 FVKESK. The CDR3: CASSQARLNTEAFF. CDR3 coding DNA: TGTGCCAGCAGCCAAGCCAGGCTGAACACTGAAGCTTTCTTT.

The V call is TRBV4-1, the J call TRBJ1-3; D is unclear. The ends were cut back, 2 bases at V and 0 bases at J, with 11 bases in the middle. CDR1 and CDR2 (germline): MGHRA, YSYEKL. The CDR3 covers 16 residues. The CDR3 DNA reads as TGCGCCAGCAGCCAACCCGCCTCCAGCTCTGGAAACACCATATATTTT. Translating gives CASSQPASSSGNTIYF.

The CDR3 DNA follows: TGTGCCAGCAGTTTATGGGGGACAGGGAGCACCGGGGAGCTGTTTTTT. Translating gives CASSLWGTGSTGELFF. This chain connects TRBV28 to TRBJ2-2; TRBD1 matches at 9 bases. Germline lookup yields CDR1 MDHEN and CDR2 SYDVKM. The junction had 3 bases not matched to a gene; V was cut back by 0 bases and J by 4 bases. This CDR3 comprises 16 residues.

V usage is TRBV6-4 and J usage is TRBJ2-2; 11 bases are a match to TRBD1. V lost 4 bases, J lost 10 bases, and 8 bases stayed unmatched. Germline CDR1 is MRHNA and CDR2 is SNTAGT. This CDR3 is built from 15 residues. This CDR3 reads CASSGGTGGSVELFF. The DNA for the CDR3 is TGTGCCAGCAGTGGAGGGACAGGGGGTTCCGTGGAGCTGTTTTTT.